The present T cell receptor beta chain was sequenced within a study of long-term antiretroviral therapy in people with HIV. Each participant with HIV received care in the United States. With survey level as its setting, the immunoSEQ assay was v3.0. The protocol was immunoSEQ multiplex PCR, while the TCRdb copy is restricted to in-frame clones and leaves out a portion. The sample holds around 21,000 clones, roughly 87% seen once. The V end was cut by 3 bases, the J end by 0 bases, with 4 bases between. The CDR3 loop spans 13 amino acids. CDR1 SGHTA and CDR2 FQGTGA come from the germline V gene. The TCR sequence derives from a man aged 18-30 years with HIV. This specimen was unsorted PBMCs, taken 0.2 years before starting antiretroviral therapy. V and J are TRBV7-3 and TRBJ2-3; D unclear. Written as DNA, the CDR3 is TGTGCCAGCAGCTTTGCTAGCACAGATACGCAGTATTTT. This gives the protein CASSFASTDTQYF.